This TCR beta chain was recovered during a study of blood T cells in healthy people across ages. Study-wide points: Fewer expanded clones and more diversity marked long-lived versus aged donors.

Only a few counts were recorded for this clonotype. The target antigen is unknown. Germline values: CDR1 MDHEN, CDR2 SYDVKM. Trimming removed 2 bases from V and 2 bases from J; junction bases left unmatched: 6. This CDR3 spans 17 amino acids. PCR was performed a second time for about 6 to 12 cycles using a sample-barcoded 5' primer and a J-beta primer mix. Each of the cDNA molecules was tagged by a template-switch adaptor with 12 random nucleotides. Researchers report that each sample yielded at least 2.5 million CDR3-containing paired-end reads. Via MiXCR, TCRdb re-called the 5' RACE reads, giving one row per CDR3 protein. The sample lists approximately 1.5 million distinct CDR3 sequences, around 35% occurring once.

The rearrangement uses TRBV28 and TRBJ2-5; 12 nucleotides line up with TRBD2. Sequences were obtained from blood. The receptor's source is a woman aged 25 to 39 in good health. DNA of the CDR3: TGTGCCAGCAGTTTAAATCTAGCGGGAGGGTCTCAAGAGACCCAGTACTTC. Its translation: CASSLNLAGGSQETQYF. The variable domain in full, completed from reference TRBV28 and TRBJ2-5, reads DVKVTQSSRYLVKRTGEKVFLECVQDMDHENMFWYRQDPGLGLRLIYFSYDVKMKEKGDIPEGYSVSREKKERFSLILESASTNQTSMYLCASSLNLAGGSQETQYFGPGTRLLVL.